The 2 T cell receptor beta chains below come from one sample, sequenced in a study of shared T cell receptors in the human thymus. Clones were read by immunoSEQ multiplex PCR, and TCRdb kept only the in-frame ones, dropping some. The sample lists hundreds of thousands of clones, approximately 95% occurring once. The specimen sequenced was thymocytes. The receptors shown here come from a human donor.

The V gene is TRBV7-3, the J gene TRBJ2-2; TRBD1 agrees at 7 bases. This CDR3 has 16 residues. Germline values: CDR1 SGHTA, CDR2 FQGTGA. V lost 3 bases and J lost 5; bases outside the gene matches: 9. CDR3 sequence (DNA): TGTGCCAGCAGCTTGAAAAGGGGGCTGGAAACCGGGGAGCTGTTTTTT. Translation: CASSLKRGLETGELFF.

This clone showed up just a few times. The V gene is TRBV5-1, the J gene TRBJ1-2, with 9 nucleotides matching TRBD1. After removal of 4 bases from V and 6 bases from J, the junction contained 7 bases not matched to a gene. Germline CDR1 is SGHRS and CDR2 is YFSETQ. The CDR3 totals 14 residues. CDR3 DNA sequence: TGCGCCAGCAGCGCCACGACAGGGGGAAATGGCTACACCTTC. Translated: CASSATTGGNGYTF.